The rows below give T cell receptor beta chains drawn from one sample of a study of Ad26.COV2.S vaccination and SARS-CoV-2 variants. TCRdb keeps only in-frame clones here, not all; method: immunoSEQ multiplex PCR. The table includes about 350,000 clones, approximately 90% detected once. The sample here was peripheral blood, taken after recovery from COVID-19. The receptors derive from a human donor who had recovered from COVID-19. The CDR3 runs from the conserved cysteine through the conserved F or W. The D gene is left open where the match is weak. Expanded clones get a size class; other rows say once, few or many, or leave the size out.

abundance | d_gene | j_gene | v_gene | CDR3aa | CDR3nt
. | TRBD2 | TRBJ2-7 | TRBV4-3 | CASSRSSGGVYEQYF | TGCGCCAGCAGCCGGAGTAGCGGGGGAGTCTACGAGCAGTACTTC
. | TRBD1 | TRBJ1-5 | TRBV28 | CAGGTVNQPQHF | TGTGCCGGCGGGACAGTCAATCAGCCCCAGCATTTT
. | . | TRBJ1-1 | TRBV6-2/TRBV6-3 | CASSYASGGSDAEAFF | TGTGCCAGCAGTTACGCCTCGGGAGGGAGCGACGCTGAAGCTTTCTTT
. | . | TRBJ1-1 | TRBV5-5 | CASSLRTGTANTEAFF | TGTGCCAGCAGCTTAAGAACCGGGACGGCGAACACTGAAGCTTTCTTT
. | . | TRBJ1-2 | TRBV6-2/TRBV6-3 | CASSSAGANYGYTF | TGTGCCAGCAGTTCCGCGGGCGCTAACTATGGCTACACCTTC
. | . | TRBJ1-1 | TRBV11-2 | CASSLGGWGGGTEAFF | TGTGCCAGCAGCTTAGGGGGTTGGGGGGGAGGCACTGAAGCTTTCTTT
. | . | TRBJ2-1 | TRBV7-9 | CASSRIGERRANEQFF | TGTGCCAGCAGCCGAATCGGGGAGAGGAGGGCTAATGAGCAGTTCTTC
once | . | TRBJ1-1 | TRBV6-6 | CATILNTEAFF | TGTGCCACAATCCTGAACACTGAAGCTTTCTTT
. | . | TRBJ2-5 | TRBV7-2 | CASSLKWSSPETQYF | TGTGCCAGCAGCTTAAAATGGTCTAGTCCTGAGACCCAGTACTTC
. | TRBD1 | TRBJ1-5 | TRBV3-1/TRBV3-2 | CASSQGQGVQPQHF | TGTGCCAGCAGCCAAGGACAGGGCGTTCAGCCCCAGCATTTT